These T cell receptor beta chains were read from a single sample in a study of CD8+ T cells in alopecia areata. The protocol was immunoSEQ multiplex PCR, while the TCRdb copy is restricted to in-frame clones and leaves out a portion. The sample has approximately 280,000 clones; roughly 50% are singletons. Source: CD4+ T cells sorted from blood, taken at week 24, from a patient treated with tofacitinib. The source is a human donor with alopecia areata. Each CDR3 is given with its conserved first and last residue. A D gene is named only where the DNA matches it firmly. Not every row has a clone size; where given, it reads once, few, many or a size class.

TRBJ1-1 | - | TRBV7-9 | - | TGTGCCAGCAGCTTATCCGTCCGGGGAGGGTTT | CASSLSVRGGF
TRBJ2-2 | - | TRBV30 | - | TGTGCCTGGAGCCCCGACGTCTTCACCGGGGAGCTGTTTTTT | CAWSPDVFTGELFF
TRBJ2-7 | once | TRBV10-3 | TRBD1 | TGTGCCATCAGTGAAAGGTTCCCGGGACAGGGGGCGTCCGAGCAGTACTTC | CAISERFPGQGASEQYF
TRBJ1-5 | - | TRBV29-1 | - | TGCAGCGTGATGATCGGCCCCAATCAGCCCCAGCATTTT | CSVMIGPNQPQHF
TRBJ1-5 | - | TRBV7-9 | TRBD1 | TGTGCCAGCAGCTTTGGACAGGGGCTGTGGAGCAATCAGCCCCAGCATTTT | CASSFGQGLWSNQPQHF
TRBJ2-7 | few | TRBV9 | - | TGTGCCAGCAGCGTAACACCTGGCTCCTACGAGCAGTACTTC | CASSVTPGSYEQYF
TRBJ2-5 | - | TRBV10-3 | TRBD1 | TGTGCCGCCTCCTCGACAGGGGGCCAGGAGACCCAGTACTTC | CAASSTGGQETQYF
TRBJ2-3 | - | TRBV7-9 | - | TGTGCCAGCAGCTTCTCTTCGGAGGATACGCAGTATTTT | CASSFSSEDTQYF
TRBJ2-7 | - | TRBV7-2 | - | TGTGCCAGCAGCCCACACTCCTACGAGCAGTACTTC | CASSPHSYEQYF
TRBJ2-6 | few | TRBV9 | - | TGTGCCAGCAGCGACCAGGGCCGAAGGTCTGGGGCCAACGTCCTGACTTTC | CASSDQGRRSGANVLTF
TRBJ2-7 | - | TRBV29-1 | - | TGCAGCGTTGAAGGTGTCGGCGGGACAGCGAACTACGAGCAGTACTTC | CSVEGVGGTANYEQYF
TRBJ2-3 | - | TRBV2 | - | TGTGCCAGCAGTCGACTAGTGTCTACGCAGTATTTT | CASSRLVSTQYF
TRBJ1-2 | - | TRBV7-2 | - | TGTGCCAGCAGCTCGGGACGGTATGGCTACACCTTC | CASSSGRYGYTF
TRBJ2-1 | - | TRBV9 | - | TGTGCCAGCAGCGTAGTGGGCAGCTCCTACAATGAGCAGTTCTTC | CASSVVGSSYNEQFF
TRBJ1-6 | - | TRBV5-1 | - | TGCGCCAGCAGCTTGCAAGGTCCAAATTCACCCCTCCACTTT | CASSLQGPNSPLHF
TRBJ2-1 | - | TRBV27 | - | TGTGCCAGCAGCCCTAGGACAGCCCAACTCAGCCGCAACGCGGCACACAATGAGCAGTTCTTC | CASSPRTAQLSRNAAHNEQFF
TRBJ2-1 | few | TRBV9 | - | TGTGCCAGCAGCGTACGGACAGCCAATGAGCAGTTCTTC | CASSVRTANEQFF
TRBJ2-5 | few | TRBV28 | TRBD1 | TGTGCCAGCAGTTTATACCAAGGACAGGGGGCCCCAGAGACCCAGTACTTC | CASSLYQGQGAPETQYF
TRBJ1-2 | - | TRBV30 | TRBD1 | TGTGCCTGGAGTATCCGACAGGGTTATGGCTACACCTTC | CAWSIRQGYGYTF
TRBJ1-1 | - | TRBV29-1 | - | TGCAGCGTTGAAAGACGACAGATTCCTGAAGCTTTCTTT | CSVERRQIPEAFF
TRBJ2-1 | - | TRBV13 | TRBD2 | TGTGCCAGCAGCCCCCGGCCCAGCGGGGGTGGGAATGAGCAGTTCTTC | CASSPRPSGGGNEQFF
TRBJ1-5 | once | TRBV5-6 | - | TGTGCCAGCAGCTTTACTCCCGGATCCGGGGGAAAGGGCAATCAGCCCCAGCATTTT | CASSFTPGSGGKGNQPQHF
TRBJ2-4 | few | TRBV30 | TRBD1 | TGTGCCTGGAGCGCTGGGACAGGGATTCGAGCCAAAAACATTCAGTACTTC | CAWSAGTGIRAKNIQYF
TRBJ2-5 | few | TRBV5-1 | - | TGCGCCAGCAGCTTACGACAGCAAGAGACCCAGTACTTC | CASSLRQQETQYF
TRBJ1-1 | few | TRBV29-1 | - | TGCAGCGTGAACACGAACACTGAAGCTTTCTTT | CSVNTNTEAFF
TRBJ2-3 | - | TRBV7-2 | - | TGTGCCAGCAGCTTAATAGCGGCCACAGATACGCAGTATTTT | CASSLIAATDTQYF
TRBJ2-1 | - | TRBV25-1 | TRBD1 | TGTGCCAGCAGTAAGACAGGGGGCCTTAATGAGCAGTTCTTC | CASSKTGGLNEQFF
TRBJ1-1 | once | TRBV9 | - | TGTGCCAGCAGGATGAGAGACAGAGAAGCTTTCTTT | CASRMRDREAFF